The 23 T cell receptor beta chains listed next were all sequenced from one sample in a study of blood T cell repertoires in COVID-19. Profiling relied on immunoSEQ multiplex PCR, and the TCRdb table lists in-frame clones only, not all of them. The profile shows 150,000 to 200,000 clones, roughly nine tenths of them singletons. Source material: peripheral blood. The source is a man aged 65-85 years with acute or convalescent COVID-19.

This clone was counted a single time. This chain connects TRBV5-1 to TRBJ1-5; D gene ambiguous. The germline V gene encodes CDR1 SGHRS and CDR2 YFSETQ. Deletions cut 4 bases from V and 0 bases from J, with 11 bases between. The CDR3 contains 15 residues. CDR3: CASSPWTGSNQPQHF. The CDR3 DNA sequence: TGCGCCAGCAGCCCCTGGACTGGTAGCAATCAGCCCCAGCATTTT.

The rearrangement uses TRBV19 and TRBJ1-1, with D possibly being TRBD1 (5 bases). This CDR3 has 15 residues. CDR1 and CDR2 from the germline V gene are LNHDA and SQIVND (reference sequence). The germline V and J ends were trimmed by 3 bases and 3 bases, with 14 bases remaining between them. The CDR3 loop reads CASSIGGRGYTEAFF. The CDR3 DNA follows: TGTGCCAGTAGTATTGGTGGAAGGGGATACACTGAAGCTTTCTTT.

This sequence joins TRBV7-2 and TRBJ2-7, with D uncertain. Germline V gene lookup returns CDR1 SGHTA and CDR2 FQGNSA. V lost 5 bases to trimming and J lost 0 bases, with 8 bases between them. This CDR3 has 13 residues. In nucleotides, the CDR3 is TGTGCCAGCAGCCCCTACTCCTCCTACGAGCAGTACTTC. It specifies CASSPYSSYEQYF.

The chain carries TRBV28 and TRBJ1-1; D might be TRBD1 (5 bases). CDR1 and CDR2 (germline): MDHEN, SYDVKM. The CDR3 length is 13 residues. Trimming took off 4 bases at V and 11 bases at J, with 17 bases between the two ends. CDR3 nucleotides: TGTGCCAGCAGTTGGATGGCAGGGAAGGACGCTTTCTTT. Translating gives CASSWMAGKDAFF. Full variable domain (outside the CDR3, taken from reference TRBV28 and TRBJ1-1): DVKVTQSSRYLVKRTGEKVFLECVQDMDHENMFWYRQDPGLGLRLIYFSYDVKMKEKGDIPEGYSVSREKKERFSLILESASTNQTSMYLCASSWMAGKDAFFGQGTRLTVV.

The chain employs TRBV14 and TRBJ2-1; D unresolved. Germline V gene sequence: CDR1 SGHDN, CDR2 FVKESK. Trimming removed 3 bases at V and 0 bases at J, with 6 bases between. The length of the CDR3 is 14 residues. CDR3 residues: CASSQRSSYNEQFF. CDR3 nucleotide sequence: TGTGCCAGCAGCCAGAGGAGCTCCTACAATGAGCAGTTCTTC.

V and J are TRBV18 and TRBJ1-1; weak D call: TRBD1 (6 bases). Germline assignment: CDR1 KGHSH and CDR2 LQKENI. CDR3 size: 14 residues. Trimming removed 4 bases from V and 0 bases from J, with 9 bases in between. The DNA of the CDR3 is TGTGCCAGCTCACATGGGGGCATGAACACTGAAGCTTTCTTT. Translated, it gives CASSHGGMNTEAFF.

This rearrangement joins TRBV3-1 (or the pseudogene TRBV3-2) to TRBJ2-1; the D is unclear. The CDR3 covers 12 residues. The V end lost 4 bases, the J end lost 10 bases, and 11 bases lay between the germline ends. Germline V gives CDR1 LGHDT, CDR2 YNNKEL (reference sequence). This CDR3 is CASSPRSLEQFF. CDR3 DNA sequence: TGTGCCAGCAGCCCCCGTAGTTTGGAGCAGTTCTTC.

This chain uses TRBV9 with TRBJ1-6, with D unresolved. Trimming shortened V by 5 bases and J by 0 bases, and 6 bases separated the two germline ends. This CDR3 spans 14 amino acids. Germline lookup yields CDR1 SGDLS and CDR2 YYNGEE. DNA of the CDR3: TGTGCCAGCAGTGGGAGCTCCTATAATTCACCCCTCCACTTT. The encoded protein is CASSGSSYNSPLHF.

The chain joins TRBV6-5 to TRBJ1-1, with 8 bases matching TRBD1. Germline CDR1 reads MNHEY; CDR2 reads SVGAGI. This CDR3 comprises 16 residues. Losses at the gene ends were 0 bases for V and 0 bases for J; bases not matched to a gene: 3. CDR3 in amino acids: CASSYSRTGMNTEAFF. CDR3 DNA: TGTGCCAGCAGTTACTCCCGGACAGGGATGAACACTGAAGCTTTCTTT.

The chain couples TRBV5-4 to TRBJ1-4; the match to TRBD1 covers 11 bases. V lost 4 bases to trimming and J lost 7 bases; unmatched junction nucleotides: 6. The CDR3 spans 15 residues. Germline lookup yields CDR1 SGHNT and CDR2 YYREEE (reference sequence). This CDR3 reads CASSPTGQGGEKLFF. The CDR3 DNA is TGTGCCAGCAGCCCCACGGGACAGGGGGGTGAAAAACTGTTTTTT. The complete variable domain, with remaining parts taken from reference TRBV5-4 and TRBJ1-4, reads ETGVTQSPTHLIKTRGQQVTLRCSSQSGHNTVSWYQQALGQGPQFIFQYYREEENGRGNFPPRFSGLQFPNYSSELNVNALELDDSALYLCASSPTGQGGEKLFFGSGTQLSVL.

V and J are TRBV18 and TRBJ2-1; 12 positions match TRBD1. The CDR3 contains 13 residues. Trimming at V came to 6 bases and at J to 8 bases, leaving 2 bases not matched to a gene. Germline loops: CDR1 KGHSH, CDR2 LQKENI. The CDR3 loop is CASSGTGGHEQFF. The CDR3 nucleotides are TGTGCCAGCTCTGGGACAGGGGGCCATGAGCAGTTCTTC.

The chain links TRBV28 to TRBJ1-5; tentatively, D is TRBD1 (5 bases). The CDR3 is 12 residues long. Germline CDR1 is MDHEN and CDR2 is SYDVKM. The germline V and J ends were trimmed by 3 bases and 7 bases, with 7 bases remaining between them. CDR3 bases: TGTGCCAGCAGTTTTCGGGGGCAGCCCCAGCATTTT. Its translation: CASSFRGQPQHF.

The chain links TRBV30 to TRBJ1-4; a weak D match, TRBD1 (5 bases). The CDR3 is 14 amino acids. Germline lookup yields CDR1 GTSNPN and CDR2 SVGIG (reference sequence). V lost 2 bases to trimming and J lost 8 bases, with 15 bases between them. CDR3 loop: CAWSSGLSGEKLFF. DNA for the CDR3: TGTGCCTGGAGTTCAGGGTTATCCGGGGAAAAACTGTTTTTT.

This clone was picked up a small number of times. V and J are TRBV11-1 and TRBJ2-3; 10 bases are a match to TRBD2. V lost 1 base, J lost 4 bases, and 2 bases stayed unmatched. The CDR3 length is 15 residues. From germline, CDR1 is SGHAT and CDR2 FQDESV (reference sequence). CDR3 amino acids: CASSLGLAGADTQYF. Here the CDR3 DNA reads TGTGCCAGCAGCTTAGGCCTAGCGGGAGCAGATACGCAGTATTTT.

V gene TRBV7-6 combines with J gene TRBJ2-2; 9 nucleotides match TRBD2. Germline lookup yields CDR1 SGHVS and CDR2 FNYEAQ. V was pared by 7 bases and J by 5 bases, with 11 bases of the junction left unmatched. CDR3 length equals 16 residues. The CDR3 reads CASTPDGREGTGELFF. The CDR3 nucleotides are TGTGCCAGCACTCCGGATGGGCGGGAGGGGACCGGGGAGCTGTTTTTT.

V usage is TRBV5-1 and J usage is TRBJ2-1; 8 nucleotides agree with TRBD2. V dropped 3 bases and J dropped 7; count of bases not matched to a gene: 15. CDR1 and CDR2 from the germline V gene are SGHRS and YFSETQ. The CDR3 loop spans 17 amino acids. CDR3 DNA: TGCGCCAGCAGCTCCCCCCTGGCGGGAGGCGAGATAAATGAGCAGTTCTTC. Translated, it gives CASSSPLAGGEINEQFF. The full variable domain, rest sourced from reference TRBV5-1 and TRBJ2-1, is KAGVTQTPRYLIKTRGQQVTLSCSPISGHRSVSWYQQTPGQGLQFLFEYFSETQRNKGNFPGRFSGRQFSNSRSEMNVSTLELGDSALYLCASSSPLAGGEINEQFFGPGTRLTVL.

The chain links TRBV3-1 (or the pseudogene TRBV3-2) to TRBJ1-2; no reliable D call. The CDR3 runs 14 residues. Germline V gene sequence: CDR1 LGHDT, CDR2 YNNKEL (reference sequence). Deletions cut 0 bases from V and 12 bases from J, with 17 bases between. The CDR3 is CASSQDARTRDHTF. The DNA of the CDR3 is TGTGCCAGCAGCCAAGATGCTAGGACGCGGGATCACACCTTC.

The V gene is TRBV3-1 (or the pseudogene TRBV3-2), the J gene TRBJ2-1, with 9 bases lining up with TRBD2. The trim removed 4 bases at V and 3 bases at J, leaving 4 bases unmatched. Germline CDR1 is LGHDT and CDR2 is YNNKEL (reference sequence). CDR3 size: 15 residues. CDR3 in DNA: TGTGCCAGCAGCCTTGGACTAGCGATCTACAATGAGCAGTTCTTC. Encoded protein: CASSLGLAIYNEQFF.

The rearrangement uses TRBV5-1 and TRBJ2-5, with TRBD2 matching over 7 bases. The trim removed 4 bases at V and 2 bases at J, leaving 5 bases unmatched. The germline CDR1 and CDR2 sequences are SGHRS and YFSETQ. This CDR3 region has 14 residues. For the CDR3, the DNA is TGCGCCAGCAGCCCGGGAGGTAGTCAAGAGACCCAGTACTTC. This encodes CASSPGGSQETQYF. Based on the CDR3 plus reference TRBV5-1 and TRBJ2-5, the full variable domain is KAGVTQTPRYLIKTRGQQVTLSCSPISGHRSVSWYQQTPGQGLQFLFEYFSETQRNKGNFPGRFSGRQFSNSRSEMNVSTLELGDSALYLCASSPGGSQETQYFGPGTRLLVL.

J is TRBJ1-2 and V is TRBV19; no definite D call. The CDR3 runs 13 residues. Germline loops: CDR1 LNHDA, CDR2 SQIVND (reference sequence). The V end lost 3 bases, the J end lost 4 bases, and 9 bases lay between the germline ends. The CDR3 DNA reads TGTGCCAGTAGTATCACTCGTGGCTATGGCTACACCTTC. Residues: CASSITRGYGYTF. Full variable domain (rest looked up from reference TRBV19 and TRBJ1-2): DGGITQSPKYLFRKEGQNVTLSCEQNLNHDAMYWYRQDPGQGLRLIYYSQIVNDFQKGDIAEGYSVSREKKESFPLTVTSAQKNPTAFYLCASSITRGYGYTFGSGTRLTVV.

The chain has TRBV3-1 (or the pseudogene TRBV3-2) and TRBJ2-7; D is possibly TRBD1 (6 bases). The V end was cut by 2 bases, the J end by 4 bases, with 12 bases between. The CDR3 is made up of 14 amino acids. CDR1 is LGHDT and CDR2 is YNNKEL in the germline V gene (reference sequence). The CDR3 DNA follows: TGTGCCAGCAGCCAACACAGGGTCGCTTACGAGCAGTACTTC. Translated, it gives CASSQHRVAYEQYF.

The count of this clone is one. The genes are TRBV2 and TRBJ2-3; 8 nucleotides match TRBD1. Germline V CDR1 and CDR2: SNHLY, FYNNEI. The CDR3 extends over 12 amino acids. V trimming: 11 bases; J trimming: 2 bases; junction bases outside the gene matches: 3. The CDR3: CASGGLTDTQYF. In DNA form, the CDR3 reads TGTGCCTCAGGGGGCCTCACAGATACGCAGTATTTT.

The chain couples TRBV25-1 to TRBJ2-3, with D maybe TRBD2 (6 bases). The CDR3 has 13 residues. The germline V and J ends were trimmed by 7 bases and 2 bases, with 10 bases remaining between them. CDR1 is MGHDK, CDR2 SYGVNS, per germline. CDR3 amino acids: CASTGTYTDTQYF. The CDR3 DNA sequence: TGTGCCAGCACCGGGACTTACACAGATACGCAGTATTTT.